A selection of T cell receptor beta chains follows, all from one sample in a study of cytomegalovirus exposure and HLA in healthy donors. Here immunoSEQ multiplex PCR was the method, and the copy in TCRdb shows in-frame clones only, minus some. The data contain about 110,000 clones, 79% of them singletons. What was sequenced was PBMCs. Receptors were obtained from a woman aged 18-35 years in good health and CMV-seropositive. Each CDR3 is given with its conserved first and last residue. The D gene is left open where the match is weak. Clone size, where shown, is once, few, many, or a class for clones that have expanded.

j_gene: TRBJ1-5
v_gene: TRBV15
abundance: NA
d_gene: TRBD1
CDR3aa: CATSSGRGVNQPQHF
CDR3nt: TGTGCCACCAGCTCTGGCAGGGGGGTAAATCAGCCCCAGCATTTT

j_gene: TRBJ1-1
v_gene: TRBV11-2
abundance: NA
d_gene: NA
CDR3aa: CASAPVRGRDEAFF
CDR3nt: TGTGCCAGCGCCCCGGTGAGAGGGAGAGATGAAGCTTTCTTT

j_gene: TRBJ2-7
v_gene: TRBV6-1
abundance: NA
d_gene: NA
CDR3aa: CASSGKLAMSYEQYF
CDR3nt: TGTGCCAGCAGTGGTAAACTAGCTATGTCCTACGAGCAGTACTTC

j_gene: TRBJ1-2
v_gene: TRBV6-5
abundance: NA
d_gene: TRBD1
CDR3aa: CASSYSGQGVYGYTF
CDR3nt: TGTGCCAGCAGTTACTCGGGACAGGGTGTCTATGGCTACACCTTC

j_gene: TRBJ2-7
v_gene: TRBV10-3
abundance: NA
d_gene: TRBD2
CDR3aa: CAISGGTAGGYEQYF
CDR3nt: TGTGCCATCAGTGGAGGAACGGCGGGGGGCTACGAGCAGTACTTC

j_gene: TRBJ2-7
v_gene: TRBV6-1
abundance: NA
d_gene: TRBD2
CDR3aa: CASRRSGKGSYEQYF
CDR3nt: TGTGCCAGCAGGCGTAGCGGGAAGGGATCCTACGAGCAGTACTTC

j_gene: TRBJ1-5
v_gene: TRBV19
abundance: NA
d_gene: NA
CDR3aa: CASSEGTSSNQPQHF
CDR3nt: TGTGCCAGTAGTGAGGGGACTTCTAGCAATCAGCCCCAGCATTTT

j_gene: TRBJ2-7
v_gene: TRBV15
abundance: NA
d_gene: NA
CDR3aa: CATSRDHYEQYF
CDR3nt: TGTGCCACCAGCAGAGATCACTACGAGCAGTACTTC

j_gene: TRBJ2-2
v_gene: TRBV6-4
abundance: NA
d_gene: NA
CDR3aa: CASSVQGALTRNTGELFF
CDR3nt: TGTGCCAGCAGTGTACAGGGTGCTTTGACAAGGAACACCGGGGAGCTGTTTTTT

j_gene: TRBJ1-6
v_gene: TRBV2
abundance: NA
d_gene: NA
CDR3aa: CASSSRDDNSPLHF
CDR3nt: TGTGCCAGCAGTTCCCGGGATGATAATTCACCCCTCCACTTT

j_gene: TRBJ2-1
v_gene: TRBV4-2
abundance: NA
d_gene: TRBD2
CDR3aa: CASSQVGGGLAASYNEQFF
CDR3nt: TGTGCCAGCAGCCAAGTAGGGGGCGGACTAGCGGCCTCCTACAATGAGCAGTTCTTC

j_gene: TRBJ2-1
v_gene: TRBV5-1
abundance: NA
d_gene: TRBD2
CDR3aa: CASSLRTGGGEVHEQFF
CDR3nt: TGCGCCAGCAGCTTGAGGACGGGGGGAGGGGAGGTGCATGAGCAGTTCTTC

j_gene: TRBJ1-2
v_gene: TRBV13
abundance: NA
d_gene: TRBD1
CDR3aa: CASRPGQIYTF
CDR3nt: TGTGCCAGCAGACCGGGACAGATCTACACCTTC

j_gene: TRBJ2-1
v_gene: TRBV6-5
abundance: NA
d_gene: TRBD2
CDR3aa: CASSSITSGGYNEQFF
CDR3nt: TGTGCCAGCAGTTCCATCACTAGCGGGGGATACAATGAGCAGTTCTTC

j_gene: TRBJ2-3
v_gene: TRBV2
abundance: few
d_gene: TRBD2
CDR3aa: CASSELAGYTDTQYF
CDR3nt: TGTGCCAGCAGTGAGCTAGCGGGATACACAGATACGCAGTATTTT

j_gene: TRBJ1-4
v_gene: TRBV4-1
abundance: NA
d_gene: NA
CDR3aa: CASSPQDMGKLFF
CDR3nt: TGCGCCAGCAGTCCCCAGGACATGGGAAAACTGTTTTTT

j_gene: TRBJ2-7
v_gene: TRBV28
abundance: NA
d_gene: TRBD1
CDR3aa: CASSPDRASTYEQYF
CDR3nt: TGTGCCAGCAGTCCGGACAGGGCAAGTACCTACGAGCAGTACTTC

j_gene: TRBJ2-3
v_gene: TRBV2
abundance: NA
d_gene: NA
CDR3aa: CASTGLTLADTQYF
CDR3nt: TGTGCCAGCACGGGACTCACGCTAGCAGATACGCAGTATTTT